The present entry profiles one T cell receptor (beta chain) with its context. The data were taken from a study of spatial heterogeneity in lung cancer. In the study overall: Follow-up PBMC samples were sequenced when available, at a median of around 2 years after resection. Sequences of the beta chain were consistently detected in greater numbers than alpha-chain sequences. The average count in raw reads for each unique TCR and UMI combination exceeded eight appearances.

Time point: blood at routine non-recurrence follow-up after resection. Unsorted whole RNA of tumor, nontumor lung or frozen PBMC was sequenced. The V and J ends lost 0 bases and 0 bases respectively, with 18 bases between them. This CDR3 region has 20 residues. CDR1 and CDR2 (germline): LGHNA, YNFKEQ. TCRdb ran MiXCR on the 5' RACE reads and lists one entry per CDR3 protein. The sample shows 35,000 to 50,000 distinct CDR3 sequences, 20% to 25% of them seen only once. The material was PBMCs, obtained at follow-up. This TCR derives from a female donor with early-stage non-small cell lung cancer. V gene TRBV4-2 combines with J gene TRBJ2-6; D might be TRBD2 (6 bases). For the CDR3, the DNA is TGTGCCAGCAGCCAAGATAGTGCGAGCGGGCCACGCTCTGGGGCCAACGTCCTGACTTTC. Translating gives CASSQDSASGPRSGANVLTF.